This TCR beta chain was documented in a study of shared clonotypes between healthy human individuals. Each donor was a Caucasian adult residing in Nashville, Tennessee. Division of CD4+ cells produced a CD45RA+ naive subset and a CD45RA-negative memory subset. Assay: immunoSEQ multiplex PCR; the TCRdb copy retains only in-frame clones and omits some. The table shows roughly 680,000 clones, with just under 75% occurring only once. The junction had 6 bases not matched to a gene; V was cut back by 2 bases and J by 3 bases. Germline assignment: CDR1 SGHAT and CDR2 FQNNGV. The CDR3 has 15 residues. The sample consisted of memory CD4+ T cells sorted from blood. Subset defined: CD45RA-negative fraction. This chain links TRBV11-2 with TRBJ2-7; TRBD1 matches 8 bases. The clonotype comes from a woman in her twenties or thirties in good health. Here the CDR3 reads CASSLSIGQGYEQYF. The CDR3 DNA is TGTGCCAGCAGCTTAAGCATCGGACAGGGCTACGAGCAGTACTTC.